A single sample is the source of the 29 T cell receptor beta chains below, sequenced in a study of T-cell reconstitution after alpha-beta-depleted transplantation in children. Preparation of the TCRbeta library involved a method that used unique molecular identifiers. TCRdb processed the PCR reads anew with MiXCR; each CDR3 protein has one entry. The table includes some 550,000 distinct CDR3 sequences, roughly 23% detected once. The specimen was PBMCs, mostly from graft donor cells, collected 360 days after TCRalphabeta/CD19-depleted stem cell transplant. All receptors come from a boy in the first two years of life who had a stem cell transplant for acute myeloid leukemia, so the T cells may come from the graft donor.

This chain joins TRBV2 and TRBJ2-1, with D hard to call. The CDR3 totals 13 residues. V lost 8 bases and J 2 bases, leaving 10 bases between the germline ends. Germline lookup yields CDR1 SNHLY and CDR2 FYNNEI. The CDR3 DNA reads TGTGCCAGCCACTTAGCCGCCTACAATGAGCAGTTCTTC. Translating it yields CASHLAAYNEQFF. Based on the CDR3 plus reference TRBV2 and TRBJ2-1, the full variable domain is EPEVTQTPSHQVTQMGQEVILRCVPISNHLYFYWYRQILGQKVEFLVSFYNNEISEKSEIFDDQFSVERPDGSNFTLKIRSTKLEDSAMYFCASHLAAYNEQFFGPGTRLTVL.

The chain joins TRBV20-1 to TRBJ1-6; D is possibly TRBD1 (6 bases). Germline values: CDR1 DFQATT, CDR2 SNEGSKA (reference sequence). The V end was cut by 0 bases, the J end by 9 bases, with 18 bases between. The CDR3 covers 16 residues. The CDR3 sequence is CSARDPIQGRASPLHF. CDR3 sequence (DNA): TGCAGTGCTAGAGATCCCATACAGGGTAGGGCTTCACCCCTCCACTTT.

This clonotype was recorded many times. The chain uses TRBV5-1 and TRBJ2-1, with 11 bases aligning to TRBD2. The CDR3 is made up of 16 amino acids. CDR1 is SGHRS, CDR2 YFSETQ, per germline. V was pared by 2 bases and J by 6 bases, with 7 bases of the junction left unmatched. As DNA, the CDR3 is TGCGCCAGCAGCTTTGTCAGGGGGACTAGCGGCAATGAGCAGTTCTTC. As protein: CASSFVRGTSGNEQFF.

With regard to this clonotype: A much larger clone lies one base from this, so it may be a read error. The V call is TRBV6-1, the J call TRBJ2-1; 7 positions agree with TRBD2. TRBJ2-7 explains the end of the DNA better; the J call may be wrong. The CDR3 sequence is 14 residues long. Germline V gives CDR1 MNHNS, CDR2 SASEGT. DNA of the CDR3: TGTGCCAGCAGTGAGCGGGGGTCTAGGAGTGAGCAGTACTTC. It is translated as CASSERGSRSEQYF.

This clonotype appeared a single time. The chain employs TRBV7-9 and TRBJ2-7; D perhaps matches TRBD2 (5 bases). The V gene lost 1 base and the J gene lost 3 bases, with 16 bases spanning the gap. This CDR3 region has 16 residues. The V gene's germline CDR1 is SEHNR and CDR2 FQNEAQ (reference sequence). The CDR3 bases are TGTGCCAGCAGCTTAGGCCGGGGATTACGAGACTACGAGCAGTACTTC. Amino acids: CASSLGRGLRDYEQYF.

This clonotype has at least ten counts. The chain employs TRBV5-1 and TRBJ2-7, with no clear D. In germline, CDR1 is SGHRS, CDR2 YFSETQ. The CDR3 has 13 amino acids. Trimming took off 3 bases at V and 2 bases at J, with 9 bases between the two ends. CDR3 sequence: CASSSGDPYEQYF. In DNA form, the CDR3 reads TGCGCCAGCAGCTCTGGAGATCCCTACGAGCAGTACTTC.

This clonotype was recorded only once. V usage is TRBV6-5 and J usage is TRBJ2-1; D ambiguous. The V gene's germline CDR1 is MNHEY and CDR2 SVGAGI. V was pared by 8 bases and J by 9 bases, with 11 bases between. The CDR3 spans 11 residues. The CDR3 is CASGRWGEQFF. CDR3 DNA: TGTGCCAGCGGTCGGTGGGGTGAGCAGTTCTTC.

This chain joins TRBV11-2 and TRBJ2-1; weak D call: TRBD2 (6 bases). The length of the CDR3 is 16 residues. CDR1 SGHAT and CDR2 FQNNGV come from the germline V gene. V was trimmed by 6 bases and J by 4 bases, leaving 19 bases between them. Here the CDR3 DNA reads TGTGCCAGCAGTCCTATGCCAGGGCGGGGATACAATGAGCAGTTCTTC. Amino acid sequence: CASSPMPGRGYNEQFF.

This clonotype came up a few times. The rearrangement links TRBV7-2 to TRBJ2-1; 10 positions match TRBD1. CDR1 and CDR2 from the germline V gene are SGHTA and FQGNSA. The CDR3 contains 15 residues. V shed 5 bases, J shed 9 bases, and the junction held 10 bases outside the gene matches. In DNA form, the CDR3 reads TGTGCCAGCAGCCTAGGGGGACAGGGGCCGATTGAGCAGTTCTTC. Translation gives CASSLGGQGPIEQFF.

V is TRBV24-1 and J is TRBJ1-5; 7 nucleotides line up with TRBD1. The CDR3 consists of 12 residues. J gave up 2 bases and V 12 bases, and 3 bases lay outside the gene matches. Germline CDR1 and CDR2: KGHDR and SFDVKD. The CDR3 DNA is TGTGCCGCCGGGACAGGCAATCAGCCCCAGCATTTT. It codes for CAAGTGNQPQHF.

The chain links TRBV20-1 to TRBJ2-7; 8 positions match TRBD1. Germline values: CDR1 DFQATT, CDR2 SNEGSKA (reference sequence). This CDR3 has 16 residues. V gave up 5 bases and J gave up 0 bases; unmatched junction bases: 12. CDR3 sequence (DNA): TGCAGTGCTCACAGGGGGGTGGGGACAGCCTCCTACGAGCAGTACTTC. It is translated as CSAHRGVGTASYEQYF.

This clonotype appeared many times. The CDR3: CASSSPLSRQHNYGYTF. CDR3 DNA sequence: TGTGCCAGCAGTTCCCCCCTGAGCAGGCAACATAACTATGGCTACACCTTC. The rearrangement uses TRBV28 and TRBJ1-2; D unclear. CDR1 is MDHEN and CDR2 is SYDVKM in the germline V gene. The CDR3 totals 17 residues. Trimming removed 4 bases from V and 1 base from J, with 19 bases in between.

The sample holds a few counts of this clonotype. V and J are TRBV12-3 or TRBV12-4 and TRBJ2-1; perhaps TRBD1 as D (6 bases). The CDR3 covers 15 residues. The V gene lost 6 bases and the J gene lost 9 bases, with 21 bases spanning the gap. The CDR3 DNA reads as TGTGCCAGCAGGATGCCAGGGGTTCGCATCGGTGAGCAGTTCTTC. Protein sequence: CASRMPGVRIGEQFF.

This clonotype was counted at least ten times. This chain uses TRBV20-1 with TRBJ2-5, with a possible D match to TRBD2 (5 bases). V lost 2 bases and J lost 3, with 16 bases in between. Germline V gene sequence: CDR1 DFQATT, CDR2 SNEGSKA (reference sequence). This CDR3 contains 15 residues. The CDR3 loop reads CSARRTGVPKETQYF. The CDR3 nucleotides are TGCAGTGCTAGAAGAACCGGGGTCCCCAAAGAGACCCAGTACTTC.

The J gene is TRBJ2-1, the V gene TRBV20-1; tentatively, D is TRBD2 (5 bases). Germline V gives CDR1 DFQATT, CDR2 SNEGSKA (reference sequence). The CDR3 spans 14 residues. Trimming cost V 3 bases and J 2 bases, with 11 bases left between them. The DNA for the CDR3 is TGCAGTGCTAGCTCCTCCGGGACCTACAATGAGCAGTTCTTC. It specifies CSASSSGTYNEQFF.

V and J are TRBV6-5 and TRBJ1-2; D not certain. The CDR3 sequence is 14 residues long. Germline V lookup: CDR1 MNHEY, CDR2 SVGAGI. Trimming left V 3 bases short and J 5 bases short, with 13 bases between. The DNA of the CDR3 is TGTGCCAGCAGTTATGGAGGGAGAGGATATGGCTACACCTTC. This codes for CASSYGGRGYGYTF.

The CDR3 spells CSARDSGGSLYQETQYF. The CDR3 DNA follows: TGCAGTGCTAGAGATAGCGGGGGCTCCTTGTACCAAGAGACCCAGTACTTC. V gene TRBV20-1 combines with J gene TRBJ2-5; TRBD2 matches 9 bases. V lost 0 bases and J lost 0; bases outside the gene matches: 8. The CDR3 consists of 17 residues. In germline, CDR1 is DFQATT, CDR2 SNEGSKA (reference sequence).

This clonotype was picked up many times. The chain combines TRBV20-1 with TRBJ2-5; D possibly corresponds to TRBD1 (6 bases). This CDR3 comprises 14 residues. Deletions cut 2 bases from V and 2 bases from J, with 12 bases between. The V gene's germline CDR1 is DFQATT and CDR2 SNEGSKA (reference sequence). The CDR3 protein is CSARHRDTQETQYF. CDR3 nucleotides: TGCAGTGCTAGACACCGGGACACACAAGAGACCCAGTACTTC.

This clonotype was recorded a few times. This rearrangement joins TRBV4-2 to TRBJ2-5; D is undetermined. The CDR3 runs to 13 residues. V lost 4 bases, J lost 0 bases, and 6 bases lay in between. Germline CDR1 reads LGHNA; CDR2 reads YNFKEQ. This CDR3 is CASSPQYQETQYF. CDR3 nucleotides: TGTGCCAGCAGCCCTCAGTACCAAGAGACCCAGTACTTC.

This chain links TRBV30 with TRBJ1-2, with TRBD1 matching 9 bases. The CDR3 contains 15 residues. Germline CDR1 is GTSNPN and CDR2 is SVGIG (reference sequence). J gave up 2 bases and V 2 bases, and 6 bases lay outside the gene matches. CDR3 loop: CAWSSAGQGNYGYTF. The CDR3 nucleotides are TGTGCCTGGAGTTCGGCTGGACAGGGGAACTATGGCTACACCTTC.

This clonotype was recorded a few times. CDR3 nucleotides: TGTGCCAGCAGGTCTGACAGGGCCTACGAGCAGTACTTC. It codes for CASRSDRAYEQYF. V and J are TRBV7-2 and TRBJ2-7; TRBD1 agrees at 7 bases. CDR1 SGHTA and CDR2 FQGNSA come from the germline V gene. This CDR3 spans 13 amino acids. J gave up 2 bases and V 6 bases, and 4 bases lay outside the gene matches.

This clonotype was observed at least ten times. The V call is TRBV7-2, the J call TRBJ1-1; D is unresolved. Trimming removed 8 bases from V and 5 bases from J, with 15 bases in between. There are 13 residues in the CDR3. Germline loops: CDR1 SGHTA, CDR2 FQGNSA. CDR3: CASFSTSGTEAFF. The CDR3 coding sequence is TGTGCCAGCTTTAGTACTTCCGGGACTGAAGCTTTCTTT.

This chain connects TRBV12-3 or TRBV12-4 to TRBJ2-2; D perhaps matches TRBD1 (6 bases). Trimming took off 6 bases at V and 4 bases at J, with 15 bases between the two ends. This CDR3 has 15 residues. The CDR3 here is CASSQTGTRTGELFF. The CDR3 bases are TGTGCCAGCAGCCAGACAGGCACGCGCACCGGGGAGCTGTTTTTT.

J is TRBJ1-2 and V is TRBV4-3, with a possible D match to TRBD1 (5 bases). Germline-derived CDR1 and CDR2 are LGHNA and YSLEER. The CDR3 length is 15 residues. V was clipped by 0 bases and J by 5 bases, with 13 bases between them. The CDR3 loop reads CASSQDRGSPYGYTF. In DNA form, the CDR3 reads TGCGCCAGCAGCCAAGATCGGGGGTCTCCTTATGGCTACACCTTC.

This clonotype was seen more than once but under ten times. The chain carries TRBV12-3 or TRBV12-4 and TRBJ1-4; 7 bases align to TRBD1. Unmatched junction bases numbered 6, after V lost 3 bases and J lost 8 bases. The CDR3 spans 14 residues. This CDR3 is CASSFEGAAEKLFF. CDR3 DNA sequence: TGTGCCAGCAGTTTCGAGGGGGCGGCAGAAAAACTGTTTTTT.

Ten or more counts support this clonotype. This rearrangement joins TRBV7-2 to TRBJ2-2, with 7 bases identical to TRBD1. The germline gives CDR1 SGHTA, CDR2 FQGNSA. The CDR3 sequence is 15 residues long. Trimming removed 4 bases from V and 1 base from J; junction bases left unmatched: 3. CDR3 region: CASSYRTGNTGELFF. The DNA for the CDR3 is TGTGCCAGCAGCTACCGGACAGGGAACACCGGGGAGCTGTTTTTT.

This rearrangement joins TRBV20-1 to TRBJ1-1; D may be TRBD1 (5 bases). Germline V gene data show CDR1 as DFQATT and CDR2 as SNEGSKA (reference sequence). The germline V and J ends were trimmed by 5 bases and 1 base, with 11 bases remaining between them. The CDR3 is 13 residues long. The DNA of the CDR3 is TGCAGTGCTCTGACAGCCCCGAACACTGAAGCTTTCTTT. Amino acids: CSALTAPNTEAFF.

This clonotype was seen repeatedly, ten times or more. The chain recombines TRBV7-9 with TRBJ2-5; the D gene is possibly TRBD1 (7 bases). Germline V gene data show CDR1 as SEHNR and CDR2 as FQNEAQ (reference sequence). The CDR3 is 16 residues long. Deletions cut 1 base from V and 1 base from J, with 13 bases between. CDR3 sequence: CASSLGGTALQETQYF. Written as DNA, the CDR3 is TGTGCCAGCAGCTTAGGCGGGACAGCGCTCCAAGAGACCCAGTACTTC.

This rearrangement joins TRBV28 to TRBJ1-2, with TRBD1 as a possible D gene (5 bases). This CDR3 has 13 amino acids. The germline gives CDR1 MDHEN, CDR2 SYDVKM. V dropped 6 bases and J dropped 0 bases, with 8 bases sitting between them. CDR3 sequence: CASRTDTNYGYTF. The CDR3 nucleotides read TGTGCCAGCAGGACGGACACTAACTATGGCTACACCTTC.